These 14 T cell receptor beta chains came from one sample sequenced in a study of blood T cell repertoires in COVID-19. Clones were read by immunoSEQ multiplex PCR, and TCRdb kept only the in-frame ones, dropping some. The data hold 350,000 to 450,000 clones, with roughly 85% observed a single time. Sequencing was carried out using peripheral blood. The receptor source for this set is a young woman with acute or convalescent COVID-19.

J is TRBJ2-3 and V is TRBV9; D not certain. V lost 2 bases and J lost 4, with 11 bases in between. The germline CDR1 and CDR2 sequences are SGDLS and YYNGEE. The CDR3 spans 14 residues. The DNA of the CDR3 is TGTGCCAGCAGCGTTGGGCTCCGCGCAGATACGCAGTATTTT. This encodes CASSVGLRADTQYF.

The chain combines TRBV6-1 with TRBJ2-1; 10 bases are a match to TRBD2. The CDR3 is 15 residues long. V shed 2 bases, J shed 5 bases, and the junction held 3 bases outside the gene matches. CDR1 MNHNS and CDR2 SASEGT come from the germline V gene. The CDR3 reads CASSEIAGGNNEQFF. The CDR3 DNA is TGTGCCAGCAGTGAAATAGCGGGAGGAAACAATGAGCAGTTCTTC.

The chain is built from TRBV18 and TRBJ1-2; D is possibly TRBD1 (5 bases). The V gene lost 1 base and the J gene lost 1 base, with 10 bases spanning the gap. CDR3 length: 15 residues. Germline-derived CDR1 and CDR2 are KGHSH and LQKENI. CDR3 bases: TGTGCCAGCTCACCACTGGCAGGGCTTAACTATGGCTACACCTTC. Its protein product is CASSPLAGLNYGYTF.

The V gene is TRBV5-6, the J gene TRBJ2-1; D is undetermined. This CDR3 has 12 amino acids. Germline V gives CDR1 SGHDT, CDR2 YYEEEE. V was cut by 0 bases and J by 7 bases, with 5 bases left in between. CDR3 sequence (DNA): TGTGCCAGCAGCTTGGTTGTAAATGAGCAGTTCTTC. Its protein is CASSLVVNEQFF.

This rearrangement joins TRBV4-1 to TRBJ2-5, with TRBD2 identical over 10 bases. Germline V gene lookup returns CDR1 MGHRA and CDR2 YSYEKL. The CDR3 consists of 16 residues. V lost 9 bases to trimming and J lost 4 bases; unmatched junction nucleotides: 14. The CDR3 DNA reads TGCGCCAGTGCCCAACAGCTAGCGGGAGCGGGAGAGACCCAGTACTTC. Translated: CASAQQLAGAGETQYF.

The chain has TRBV4-1 and TRBJ1-4; D ambiguous. Germline CDR1 reads MGHRA; CDR2 reads YSYEKL. V was clipped by 1 base and J by 0 bases, with 6 bases between them. CDR3 length: 15 residues. The CDR3 region is CASSQGHTTNEKLFF. The CDR3 DNA reads as TGCGCCAGCAGCCAAGGCCACACAACTAATGAAAAACTGTTTTTT.

The DNA of the CDR3 is TGTGCCACCAGCAGAGAGGGCAGGGAGACCCAGTACTTC. It encodes CATSREGRETQYF. The chain carries TRBV15 and TRBJ2-5; D gene ambiguous. Trimming cost V 0 bases and J 5 bases, with 7 bases left between them. The CDR3 consists of 13 residues. Germline CDR1 is LNHNV and CDR2 is YYDKDF (reference sequence).

This chain links TRBV27 with TRBJ2-2; D might be TRBD1 (7 bases). The CDR3 loop spans 15 amino acids. V was cut by 3 bases and J by 6 bases, with 14 bases left in between. The germline V gene has CDR1 MNHEY and CDR2 SMNVEV (reference sequence). CDR3 sequence (DNA): TGTGCCAGCAGTTTCCAAAGCAGGGGGGCCGGGGAGCTGTTTTTT. It yields the protein CASSFQSRGAGELFF.

The rearrangement joins TRBV19 to TRBJ1-4; 11 bases align to TRBD1. V lost 5 bases and J lost 7; bases outside the gene matches: 6. The V gene's germline CDR1 is LNHDA and CDR2 SQIVND (reference sequence). The length of the CDR3 is 15 residues. The CDR3 nucleotides are TGTGCCAGTAGTCCGGGGACAGGGGGGAGTGAAAAACTGTTTTTT. It specifies CASSPGTGGSEKLFF. The full variable domain, with the rest looked up from reference TRBV19 and TRBJ1-4, is DGGITQSPKYLFRKEGQNVTLSCEQNLNHDAMYWYRQDPGQGLRLIYYSQIVNDFQKGDIAEGYSVSREKKESFPLTVTSAQKNPTAFYLCASSPGTGGSEKLFFGSGTQLSVL.

The table lists this clone with a count of one. The V and J genes are TRBV6-2 or TRBV6-3 and TRBJ2-5; TRBD1 matches 7 bases. Germline assignment: CDR1 MNHEY and CDR2 SVGEGT. CDR3 size: 14 residues. Unmatched junction bases numbered 4, after V lost 0 bases and J lost 6 bases. CDR3 residues: CASSYSGGPKTQYF. The CDR3 DNA is TGTGCCAGCAGTTACTCAGGGGGCCCCAAGACCCAGTACTTC.

The chain recombines TRBV21-1 with TRBJ2-6; the listed D gene, TRBD1, was not tested against the DNA. TRBV21-1 constitutes a pseudogene. This CDR3 has 17 residues. CDR3 sequence (DNA): TGTGCCAGCAGTGGCGAAGGGGCACCCTTGGGGGCCAACGTCCTGACTTTC. It encodes CASSGEGAPLGANVLTF.

In the case of this clone: This sample includes further DNA sequences coding for the same CDR3. The chain joins TRBV7-8 to TRBJ2-7, with D tentatively TRBD1 (6 bases). Germline V gene lookup returns CDR1 SGHVS and CDR2 FQNEAQ. The CDR3 runs 14 residues. Trimming removed 0 bases at V and 3 bases at J, with 9 bases between. The CDR3 DNA is TGTGCCAGCAGCTTAGCAGGGGGAGTCTACGAGCAGTACTTC. As protein: CASSLAGGVYEQYF. The full variable domain, completed using reference TRBV7-8 and TRBJ2-7, is GAGVSQSPRYKVAKRGQDVALRCDPISGHVSLFWYQQALGQGPEFLTYFQNEAQLDKSGLPSDRFFAERPEGSVSTLKIQRTQQEDSAVYLCASSLAGGVYEQYFGPGTRLTVT.

This sequence joins TRBV5-1 and TRBJ1-3; no clear D gene. The CDR3 consists of 12 residues. CDR1 is SGHRS and CDR2 is YFSETQ in the germline V gene. V was shortened by 1 base and J by 4 bases, with 3 bases between the two germline ends. The CDR3, as DNA: TGCGCCAGCAGCTTGCAAGGAAACACCATATATTTT. It translates to CASSLQGNTIYF.

This clone was observed once. This chain joins TRBV9 and TRBJ2-1; 10 positions agree with TRBD1. CDR3 size: 17 residues. The V gene's germline CDR1 is SGDLS and CDR2 YYNGEE. With 9 bases clipped from V and 7 bases from J, the junction kept 19 bases outside the gene matches. The CDR3 sequence is CATSRSGGTGVDNEQFF. In DNA form, the CDR3 reads TGTGCCACCTCCCGGAGCGGAGGGACAGGGGTGGATAATGAGCAGTTCTTC.